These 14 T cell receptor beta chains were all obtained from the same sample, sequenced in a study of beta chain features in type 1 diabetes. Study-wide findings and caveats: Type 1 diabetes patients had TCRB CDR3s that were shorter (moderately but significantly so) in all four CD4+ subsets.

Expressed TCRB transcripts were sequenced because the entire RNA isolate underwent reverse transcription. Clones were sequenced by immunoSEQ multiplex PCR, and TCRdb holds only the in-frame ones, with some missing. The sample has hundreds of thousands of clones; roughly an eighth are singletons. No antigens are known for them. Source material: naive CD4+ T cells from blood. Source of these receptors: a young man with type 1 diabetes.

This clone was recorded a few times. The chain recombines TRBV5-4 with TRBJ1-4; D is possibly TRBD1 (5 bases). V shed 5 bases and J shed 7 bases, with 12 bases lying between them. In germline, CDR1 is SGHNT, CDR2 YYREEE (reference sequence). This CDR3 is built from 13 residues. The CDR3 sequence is CASSPGFGEKLFF. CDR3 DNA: TGTGCCAGCAGTCCAGGGTTTGGTGAAAAACTGTTTTTT.

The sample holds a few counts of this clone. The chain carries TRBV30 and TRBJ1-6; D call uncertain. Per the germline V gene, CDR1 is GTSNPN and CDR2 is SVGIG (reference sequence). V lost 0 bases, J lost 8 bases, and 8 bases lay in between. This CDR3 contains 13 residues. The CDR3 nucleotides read TGTGCCTGGAGTGTAGTCCCGGATTCACCCCTCCACTTT. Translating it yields CAWSVVPDSPLHF.

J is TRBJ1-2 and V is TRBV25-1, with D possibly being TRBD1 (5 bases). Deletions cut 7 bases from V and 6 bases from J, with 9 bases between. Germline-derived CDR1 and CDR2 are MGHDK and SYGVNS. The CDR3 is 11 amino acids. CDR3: CASTQGHGYTF. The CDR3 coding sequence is TGTGCCAGCACTCAGGGTCATGGCTACACCTTC.

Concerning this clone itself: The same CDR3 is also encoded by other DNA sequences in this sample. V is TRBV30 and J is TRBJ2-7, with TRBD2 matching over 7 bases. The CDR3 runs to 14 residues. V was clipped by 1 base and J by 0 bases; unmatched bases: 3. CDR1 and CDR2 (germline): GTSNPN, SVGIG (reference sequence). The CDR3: CAWSGGGSSYEQYF. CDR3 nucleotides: TGTGCCTGGAGTGGGGGGGGAAGCTCCTACGAGCAGTACTTC.

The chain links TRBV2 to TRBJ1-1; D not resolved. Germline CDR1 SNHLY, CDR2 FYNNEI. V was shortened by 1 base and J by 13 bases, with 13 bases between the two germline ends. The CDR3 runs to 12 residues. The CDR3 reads CASSEEGPTGFF. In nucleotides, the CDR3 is TGTGCCAGCAGTGAAGAAGGTCCCACGGGTTTCTTT.

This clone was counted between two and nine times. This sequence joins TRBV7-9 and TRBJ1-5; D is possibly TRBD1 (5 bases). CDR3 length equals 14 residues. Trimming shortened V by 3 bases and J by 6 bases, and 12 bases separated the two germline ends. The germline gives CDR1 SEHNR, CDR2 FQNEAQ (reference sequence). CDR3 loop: CASSFGALIQPQHF. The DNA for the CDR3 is TGTGCCAGCAGCTTTGGGGCCCTTATTCAGCCCCAGCATTTT.

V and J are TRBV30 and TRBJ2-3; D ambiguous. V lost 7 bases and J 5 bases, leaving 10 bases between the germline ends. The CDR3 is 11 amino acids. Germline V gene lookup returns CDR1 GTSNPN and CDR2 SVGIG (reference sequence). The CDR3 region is CASPVGDTQYF. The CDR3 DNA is TGTGCCTCCCCCGTGGGAGATACGCAGTATTTT.

The CDR3 sequence: CASSLAGTANTEAFF. CDR3 sequence (DNA): TGTGCCAGCAGCTTAGCTGGGACGGCGAACACTGAAGCTTTCTTT. The chain combines TRBV7-9 with TRBJ1-1, with D perhaps TRBD1 (5 bases). This CDR3 contains 15 residues. Germline V lookup: CDR1 SEHNR, CDR2 FQNEAQ (reference sequence). The germline V and J ends were trimmed by 0 bases and 1 base, with 9 bases remaining between them.

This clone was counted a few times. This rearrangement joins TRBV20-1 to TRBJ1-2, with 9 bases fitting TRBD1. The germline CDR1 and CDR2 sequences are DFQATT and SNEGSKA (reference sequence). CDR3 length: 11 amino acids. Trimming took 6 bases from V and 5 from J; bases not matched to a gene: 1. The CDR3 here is CSAGTGYGYTF. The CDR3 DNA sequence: TGCAGTGCCGGGACAGGGTATGGCTACACCTTC.

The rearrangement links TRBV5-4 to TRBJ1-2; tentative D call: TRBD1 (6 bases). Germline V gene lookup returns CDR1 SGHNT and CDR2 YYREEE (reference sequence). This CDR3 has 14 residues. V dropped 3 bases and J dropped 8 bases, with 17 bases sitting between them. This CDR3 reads CASSSDSSGSGYTF. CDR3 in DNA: TGTGCCAGCAGCTCGGACAGTTCCGGGTCGGGCTACACCTTC.

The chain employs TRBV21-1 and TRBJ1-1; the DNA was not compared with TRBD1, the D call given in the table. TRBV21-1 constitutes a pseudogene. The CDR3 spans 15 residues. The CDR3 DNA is TGTGCCAGCAGCATTTGGACAGGGAGGCGCACTGAAGCTTTCTTT. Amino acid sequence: CASSIWTGRRTEAFF.

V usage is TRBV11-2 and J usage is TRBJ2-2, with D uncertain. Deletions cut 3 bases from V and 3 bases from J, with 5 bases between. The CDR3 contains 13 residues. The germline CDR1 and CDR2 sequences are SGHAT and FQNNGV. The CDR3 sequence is CASSFQYTGELFF. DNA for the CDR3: TGTGCCAGCAGCTTTCAGTACACCGGGGAGCTGTTTTTT. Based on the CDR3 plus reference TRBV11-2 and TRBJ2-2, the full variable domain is EAGVAQSPRYKIIEKRQSVAFWCNPISGHATLYWYQQILGQGPKLLIQFQNNGVVDDSQLPKDRFSAERLKGVDSTLKIQPAKLEDSAVYLCASSFQYTGELFFGEGSRLTVL.

CDR3 in amino acids: CASSRSGEQYF. As DNA, the CDR3 is TGTGCCAGCTCACGATCAGGCGAGCAGTACTTC. J is TRBJ2-7 and V is TRBV18; D uncertain. The germline V gene encodes CDR1 KGHSH and CDR2 LQKENI. The V gene lost 4 bases and the J gene lost 6 bases, with 7 bases spanning the gap. CDR3 size: 11 residues.

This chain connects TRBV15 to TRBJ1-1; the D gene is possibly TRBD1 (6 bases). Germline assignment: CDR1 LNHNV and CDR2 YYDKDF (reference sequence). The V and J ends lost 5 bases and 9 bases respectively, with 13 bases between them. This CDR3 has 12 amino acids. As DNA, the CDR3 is TGTGCCACCAGCGGGGGGGCAGGGAAAGCTTTCTTT. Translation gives CATSGGAGKAFF.